Sequencing of this TCR beta chain was carried out in a study of blood T cell repertoires in COVID-19. In germline, CDR1 is SEHNR, CDR2 FQNEAQ (reference sequence). This CDR3 contains 18 residues. V lost 5 bases and J lost 2; bases outside the gene matches: 8. The data were produced by immunoSEQ multiplex PCR, yet TCRdb's version contains in-frame clones alone and is incomplete. The sample records under 300,000 clones, approximately 87% being singletons. The clonotype comes from a man in his fifties or sixties with acute or convalescent COVID-19. Sequencing input: peripheral blood. J is TRBJ2-5 and V is TRBV7-9; 16 bases are shared with TRBD2. For the CDR3, the DNA is TGTGCCAGCAGCCCGGGACTAGCGGGAGGGAAAGGGCAAGAGACCCAGTACTTC. Translation: CASSPGLAGGKGQETQYF.